This T cell receptor beta chain was sequenced for a study of T cells after yellow fever vaccination (dated by TCRdb to between 2019 and 2020). Study-level background: The SMART-Seq v4 Ultra Low Input RNA kit was used to prepare libraries from fractions with low cell numbers. To follow T-cell clones before and after primary and booster YFV17D yellow fever vaccination, bulk TCR alpha and beta repertoires were sequenced over time. Two healthy male donors, one aged 18 to 30 and one aged 30 to 40 years, were included in the cohort. Bulk PBMC replicates and cell subsets were isolated from blood drawn at multiple timepoints before and after both primary and secondary immunization.

What the work shows at the level of the full study, not this receptor alone: Because the study included only a couple of donors, the extent to which the findings can be generalized is limited. Compared with the primary T-cell response, the secondary T-cell response was weaker but faster, peaking on day 5 rather than day 15. Because abundant contaminating clonotypes from the bulk population could be contained in FACS-sorted repertoires, computational filtering was required. Most clones expanded after primary vaccination were re-detected after the booster (96% of CD4 and about nine tenths of CD8), suggesting broad memory maintenance. A small share of clonotypes was detected in both CD4 and CD8 compartments, with the overlap likely arising from convergent recombination.

This sample's treatment or condition label indicates: live attenuated yellow fever vaccine strain. At each blood-draw timepoint, two biological replicates of bulk PBMCs were obtained. A standard Ficoll-Paque protocol was used to isolate PBMCs from peripheral blood. TriZol was used to extract RNA from bulk PBMCs, from CD4 and CD8 fractions, and from dextramer-positive and dextramer-negative fractions. The sample holds a few counts of this clonotype. Its target antigen remains unknown. Per-base qualities were not stored, and no clone one base away is much larger. Counted from cysteine to phenylalanine, this CDR3 has 17 amino acids. CDR3 DNA is the only sequence kept; it has 51 bases, read in frame from the first base. At the junction V is shortened by 6 bases and J by 3 bases, with 24 bases in between. Via the germline V gene, CDR1 is SQVTM and CDR2 ANQGSEA. Sequencing relied on an Illumina NovaSeq 6000. TCR cDNA was made using 5'RACE template switching, a step that added a universal primer site and unique molecular identifiers. Priming for cDNA synthesis came from both the TCR alpha and TCR beta constant segments. Library amplification involved two PCR steps, and the second step added sample barcodes and sequencing adapters. Sequencing of the libraries was done on either Illumina HiSeq 2500 (2x100 bp) or NovaSeq (2x150 bp). In the paper's pipeline: MIGEC handled demultiplexing of reads and collapsing into UMI consensus sequences, while MiXCR performed V(D)J alignment. Using edgeR on replicate PBMC samples, clonotypes were called vaccine-responding if FDR was below 0.01 and the log2 fold change was above 5 up to day 15. Bulk clonotypes were assigned CD4 or CD8 identity according to which sequenced CD4 or CD8 repertoire held them at higher abundance. The raw public reads went through TCRdb reprocessing: fastp at Q25, MiXCR clone calling, in-frame beta chains kept. When rows share a CDR3 protein, they turn into one entry using the most common DNA and genes. The V and J calls follow TCRdb's processing rather than the paper's. Within this sample are roughly 400,000 distinct CDR3 sequences, with 15% to 20% of them counted one time only. Clones ranked in the top ten supply 18% of the sample.

This clonotype was obtained from a man in his late teens or twenties who received the YFV17D yellow fever vaccine. The sequence links TRBV29-1 to TRBJ1-5; the D gene is possibly TRBD1, with 5 bases matching. This material consisted of PBMCs, taken before the yellow fever booster vaccination. CDR3 loop: CSVTYPPLGQPNQPQHF. The base sequence is TGCAGCGTGACCTACCCGCCCTTAGGACAACCCAATCAGCCCCAGCATTTT.